The 29 T cell receptor beta chains in this list originate from one sample, sequenced in a study of PD-1 blockade in classical Hodgkin lymphoma. TCRdb keeps only in-frame clones here, not all; method: immunoSEQ multiplex PCR. The sample has approximately 44,000 clones, about 72% seen once. Brentuximab vedotin exposure varied among the patients, all of whom had relapsed after autologous stem cell transplantation. This specimen was peripheral blood mononuclear cells (PBMCs), taken at baseline. These receptor sequences come from a human donor with classical Hodgkin lymphoma.

The chain couples TRBV10-2 to TRBJ2-7; D perhaps matches TRBD1 (7 bases). The CDR3 consists of 13 residues. The germline CDR1 and CDR2 sequences are WSHSY and SAAADI. V was pared by 10 bases and J by 3 bases, with 16 bases between. CDR3 protein: CATQGQGGYEQYF. CDR3 sequence (DNA): TGCGCCACCCAGGGGCAGGGGGGCTACGAGCAGTACTTC.

V usage is TRBV11-3 and J usage is TRBJ2-5; possibly TRBD1 or TRBD2 for D (5 bases each). Per germline, CDR1 SGHNT and CDR2 YENEEA. CDR3 length equals 15 residues. Trimming took 4 bases from V and 5 from J, leaving 17 bases between them. CDR3 sequence: CASSCPEGPLETQYF. CDR3 sequence (DNA): TGTGCCAGCAGCTGTCCTGAGGGGCCCCTGGAGACCCAGTACTTC.

A few counts support this clone. The V call is TRBV7-9, the J call TRBJ2-3; 9 bases are shared with TRBD1. V lost 10 bases to trimming and J lost 6 bases; unmatched junction nucleotides: 11. CDR1 and CDR2 from the germline V gene are SEHNR and FQNEAQ (reference sequence). This CDR3 spans 14 amino acids. In DNA, the CDR3 is TGTGCCATATTGATAACAGGGGGCTTGGATACGCAGTATTTT. Protein sequence: CAILITGGLDTQYF. The full variable domain, in which reference TRBV7-9 and TRBJ2-3 provide the parts outside the CDR3, is DTGVSQNPRHKITKRGQNVTFRCDPISEHNRLYWYRQTLGQGPEFLTYFQNEAQLEKSRLLSDRFSAERPKGSFSTLEIQRTEQGDSAMYLCAILITGGLDTQYFGPGTRLTVL.

The CDR3 DNA sequence: TGTGCCAGCAGCTTGAGACTAGCGGGATCTTATGATACGCAGTATTTT. Protein: CASSLRLAGSYDTQYF. V usage is TRBV5-4 and J usage is TRBJ2-3, with TRBD2 matching 11 bases. Germline V gene data show CDR1 as SGHNT and CDR2 as YYREEE (reference sequence). V lost 1 base, J lost 6 bases, and 7 bases stayed unmatched. This CDR3 region has 16 residues. The whole variable domain, filled in from reference TRBV5-4 and TRBJ2-3, reads ETGVTQSPTHLIKTRGQQVTLRCSSQSGHNTVSWYQQALGQGPQFIFQYYREEENGRGNFPPRFSGLQFPNYSSELNVNALELDDSALYLCASSLRLAGSYDTQYFGPGTRLTVL.

V and J are TRBV5-6 and TRBJ2-7; 8 nucleotides line up with TRBD1. Per the germline V gene, CDR1 is SGHDT and CDR2 is YYEEEE. The junction had 14 bases not matched to a gene; V was cut back by 4 bases and J by 2 bases. The CDR3 consists of 17 residues. Written as DNA, the CDR3 is TGTGCCAGCAGCCGCGCTATCCCGGGACAGGCCGCCTACGAGCAGTACTTC. Translated, it gives CASSRAIPGQAAYEQYF.

This chain joins TRBV5-1 and TRBJ1-2; D is unresolved. In germline, CDR1 is SGHRS, CDR2 YFSETQ. V lost 4 bases and J lost 4, with 5 bases in between. The CDR3 is 11 residues long. CDR3 amino acids: CASSDPYGYTF. CDR3 DNA: TGCGCCAGCAGCGATCCCTATGGCTACACCTTC. The entire variable domain, with the rest obtained from reference TRBV5-1 and TRBJ1-2, is as follows: KAGVTQTPRYLIKTRGQQVTLSCSPISGHRSVSWYQQTPGQGLQFLFEYFSETQRNKGNFPGRFSGRQFSNSRSEMNVSTLELGDSALYLCASSDPYGYTFGSGTRLTVV.

The chain joins TRBV7-9 to TRBJ2-7, with TRBD1 matching over 9 bases. This CDR3 contains 13 residues. Looked up from germline, CDR1 is SEHNR and CDR2 is FQNEAQ (reference sequence). V lost 4 bases to trimming and J lost 5 bases; unmatched junction nucleotides: 3. The DNA of the CDR3 is TGTGCCAGCAGCTGGACAGGGGAAAACGAGCAGTACTTC. Residues: CASSWTGENEQYF.

This chain uses TRBV11-1 with TRBJ1-1; 8 nucleotides agree with TRBD1. V was clipped by 6 bases and J by 1 base; unmatched bases: 7. This CDR3 contains 15 residues. Germline lookup yields CDR1 SGHAT and CDR2 FQDESV (reference sequence). CDR3 sequence (DNA): TGTGCCAGCAGTCCAGGGGGCGTGAGGAACACTGAAGCTTTCTTT. Protein product: CASSPGGVRNTEAFF.

The rearrangement links TRBV30 to TRBJ2-2, with D unresolved. V was cut by 5 bases and J by 0 bases, with 10 bases left in between. The CDR3 covers 14 residues. The germline V gene has CDR1 GTSNPN and CDR2 SVGIG (reference sequence). The CDR3 spells CAWLGVTNTGELFF. CDR3 in DNA: TGTGCCTGGCTTGGAGTAACGAACACCGGGGAGCTGTTTTTT.

V usage is TRBV9 and J usage is TRBJ2-4, with D perhaps TRBD1 or TRBD2 (6 bases each). The V end was cut by 3 bases, the J end by 0 bases, with 13 bases between. Germline V gives CDR1 SGDLS, CDR2 YYNGEE. CDR3 length equals 16 residues. The CDR3 loop is CASSAGATLAKNIQYF. CDR3 sequence (DNA): TGTGCCAGCAGCGCGGGGGCCACCCTAGCCAAAAACATTCAGTACTTC.

This clone appeared a few times. The chain employs TRBV2 and TRBJ2-2; TRBD2 is a possible D gene (5 bases). The germline V gene encodes CDR1 SNHLY and CDR2 FYNNEI. V was shortened by 8 bases and J by 8 bases, with 9 bases between the two germline ends. The CDR3 consists of 11 residues. DNA for the CDR3: TGTGCCAGCCTAGCAAGTGGGGAGCTGTTTTTT. Encoded protein: CASLASGELFF.

The chain recombines TRBV5-1 with TRBJ2-7; TRBD2 agrees at 10 bases. CDR3 length equals 16 residues. Germline trimming cut 3 bases from V and 0 bases from J; bases unmatched to any gene: 6. Per the germline V gene, CDR1 is SGHRS and CDR2 is YFSETQ. The CDR3 protein is CASSSGLAEISYEQYF. For the CDR3, the DNA is TGCGCCAGCAGCTCCGGACTAGCGGAGATCTCCTACGAGCAGTACTTC.

V and J are TRBV7-3 and TRBJ2-3; D unclear. Germline loops: CDR1 SGHTA, CDR2 FQGTGA. The CDR3 is made up of 13 amino acids. The germline V and J ends were trimmed by 6 bases and 4 bases, with 11 bases remaining between them. CDR3 bases: TGTGCCAGCAGTGGGCAGGTTGCAGATACGCAGTATTTT. Protein product: CASSGQVADTQYF.

CDR3 DNA: TGTGCCAGCAGTTTATCAATCAGGGAGCTGTTTTTT. This codes for CASSLSIRELFF. The chain carries TRBV27 and TRBJ2-2, with D uncertain. The ends were cut back, 0 bases at V and 9 bases at J, with 5 bases in the middle. The length of the CDR3 is 12 residues. Germline values: CDR1 MNHEY, CDR2 SMNVEV (reference sequence).

The V gene is TRBV14, the J gene TRBJ2-5, with a tentative D call TRBD2 (6 bases). Germline V CDR1 and CDR2: SGHDN, FVKESK. V was shortened by 0 bases and J by 3 bases, with 17 bases between the two germline ends. The CDR3 covers 17 residues. The CDR3 bases are TGTGCCAGCAGCCAAGAACGTTCGGTAGCGGCCAAAGAGACCCAGTACTTC. Its translation: CASSQERSVAAKETQYF.

V gene TRBV5-5 combines with J gene TRBJ1-5; D is uncertain. This CDR3 region has 15 residues. Germline CDR1 and CDR2: SGHKS and YYEKEE (reference sequence). V lost 0 bases and J 0 bases, leaving 7 bases between the germline ends. This CDR3 is CASSLGTDSNQPQHF. CDR3 coding DNA: TGTGCCAGCAGCTTGGGTACTGATAGCAATCAGCCCCAGCATTTT.

The table lists this clone with a few counts. The chain joins TRBV29-1 to TRBJ1-1; D possibly corresponds to TRBD1 (5 bases). Trimming took off 4 bases at V and 8 bases at J, with 14 bases between the two ends. The CDR3 is 12 amino acids. The germline V gene encodes CDR1 SQVTM and CDR2 ANQGSEA. CDR3 region: CSVVGQGLEAFF. The DNA of the CDR3 is TGCAGCGTTGTCGGGCAGGGACTCGAAGCTTTCTTT.

This clone has a handful of counts. The rearrangement joins TRBV2 to TRBJ2-2; a weak D match, TRBD2 (5 bases). The germline gives CDR1 SNHLY, CDR2 FYNNEI. V was cut by 1 base and J by 3 bases, with 6 bases left in between. CDR3 length: 14 amino acids. The DNA for the CDR3 is TGTGCCAGCAGTGAAGGGACTTACACCGGGGAGCTGTTTTTT. Its translation is CASSEGTYTGELFF.

The chain couples TRBV29-1 to TRBJ2-1; D is ambiguous. V dropped 3 bases and J dropped 13 bases, with 10 bases sitting between them. The germline V gene has CDR1 SQVTM and CDR2 ANQGSEA. The CDR3 has 10 residues. The CDR3 DNA reads as TGCAGCGTTGATCCCAGCGATCAGTTCTTC. The encoded protein is CSVDPSDQFF.

This chain links TRBV5-1 with TRBJ2-5, with 8 bases aligning to TRBD1. J gave up 5 bases and V 3 bases, and 9 bases lay outside the gene matches. The CDR3 consists of 15 residues. Germline V gene lookup returns CDR1 SGHRS and CDR2 YFSETQ. The CDR3 sequence: CASSSSGGVLETQYF. CDR3 DNA sequence: TGCGCCAGCAGCTCTTCAGGGGGCGTGTTGGAGACCCAGTACTTC.

The chain's CDR3 is CASSLGQGQYNEQFF. CDR3 nucleotide sequence: TGCGCCAGCAGCCTGGGACAGGGGCAGTACAATGAGCAGTTCTTC. V usage is TRBV5-1 and J usage is TRBJ2-1; 10 bases are a match to TRBD1. The CDR3 has 15 amino acids. J was trimmed by 4 bases and V by 4 bases; bases with no gene match: 5. Germline values: CDR1 SGHRS, CDR2 YFSETQ.

In DNA, the CDR3 is TGTGCCAGCAGTGAAGGTAGCGAGAATGAGCAGTTCTTC. It is translated as CASSEGSENEQFF. The genes are TRBV6-4 and TRBJ2-1; D is perhaps TRBD2 (5 bases). The CDR3 is 13 residues long. Germline lookup yields CDR1 MRHNA and CDR2 SNTAGT. Deletions cut 3 bases from V and 7 bases from J, with 10 bases between.

The chain is built from TRBV27 and TRBJ2-7; TRBD2 aligns across 9 bases. This CDR3 spans 14 amino acids. The V gene end was trimmed by 6 bases and the J gene end by 7 bases; junction bases not matched to a gene: 10. Germline V gene sequence: CDR1 MNHEY, CDR2 SMNVEV (reference sequence). CDR3 sequence reads: CASSISGRVREQYF. The CDR3 DNA reads TGTGCCAGCAGCATTAGCGGGAGAGTGCGGGAGCAGTACTTC.

The genes are TRBV7-9 and TRBJ1-2; D perhaps matches TRBD1 (5 bases). Trimming cost V 5 bases and J 4 bases, with 11 bases left between them. Germline CDR1 reads SEHNR; CDR2 reads FQNEAQ (reference sequence). CDR3 length: 13 amino acids. The CDR3: CASSAGTAYGYTF. The CDR3 coding sequence is TGTGCCAGCAGCGCCGGGACGGCCTATGGCTACACCTTC.

A single count supports this clone. The V call is TRBV5-1, the J call TRBJ2-7; 9 nucleotides align to TRBD2. This CDR3 has 16 residues. Germline CDR1 and CDR2: SGHRS and YFSETQ. V shed 4 bases and J 0 bases; nucleotides not matched to a gene: 8. The CDR3 sequence is CASSKSAGGRSYEQYF. CDR3 in DNA: TGCGCCAGCAGCAAAAGTGCGGGGGGGCGCTCCTACGAGCAGTACTTC.

This clone has just a few counts. This rearrangement joins TRBV7-9 to TRBJ2-1, with a weak D call TRBD2 (6 bases). The V gene's germline CDR1 is SEHNR and CDR2 FQNEAQ (reference sequence). Trimming cost V 5 bases and J 5 bases, with 19 bases left between them. The length of the CDR3 is 16 residues. The CDR3 DNA is TGTGCCAGCAGCGTGAAGGCGGGACGAGGAGACAATGAGCAGTTCTTC. Protein product: CASSVKAGRGDNEQFF.

The chain carries TRBV30 and TRBJ2-5, with D maybe TRBD2 (6 bases). V lost 0 bases, J lost 4 bases, and 12 bases lay in between. Per germline, CDR1 GTSNPN and CDR2 SVGIG (reference sequence). This CDR3 contains 14 residues. The CDR3, as DNA: TGTGCCTGGAGTGTAGGGTCGGGAGTAGAGACCCAGTACTTC. Amino acid sequence: CAWSVGSGVETQYF.

This chain joins TRBV9 and TRBJ2-7; TRBD1 might be the D (6 bases). Per germline, CDR1 SGDLS and CDR2 YYNGEE. Trimming removed 1 base from V and 0 bases from J, with 8 bases in between. The length of the CDR3 is 14 residues. The DNA for the CDR3 is TGTGCCAGCAGCGTACAGGGGAGCTCCTACGAGCAGTACTTC. Its translation: CASSVQGSSYEQYF.

The chain has TRBV5-6 and TRBJ1-2; 9 positions match TRBD1. This CDR3 contains 15 residues. Trimming at V came to 4 bases and at J to 5 bases, leaving 9 bases not matched to a gene. Germline CDR1 SGHDT, CDR2 YYEEEE. The CDR3 protein is CASSPGTGTRYGYTF. The CDR3 region has the DNA TGTGCCAGCAGCCCCGGGACAGGGACCAGGTATGGCTACACCTTC.